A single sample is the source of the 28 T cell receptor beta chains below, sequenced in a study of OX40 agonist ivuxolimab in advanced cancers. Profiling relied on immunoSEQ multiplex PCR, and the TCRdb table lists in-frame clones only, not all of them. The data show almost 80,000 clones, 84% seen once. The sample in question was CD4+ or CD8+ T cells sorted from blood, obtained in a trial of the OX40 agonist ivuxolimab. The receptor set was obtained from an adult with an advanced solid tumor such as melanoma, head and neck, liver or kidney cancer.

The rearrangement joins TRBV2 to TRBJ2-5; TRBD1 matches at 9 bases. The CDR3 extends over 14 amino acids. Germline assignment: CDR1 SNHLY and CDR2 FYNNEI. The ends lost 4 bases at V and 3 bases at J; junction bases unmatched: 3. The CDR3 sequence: CASSGQGGKETQYF. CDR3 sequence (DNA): TGTGCCAGCAGTGGACAGGGGGGAAAAGAGACCCAGTACTTC.

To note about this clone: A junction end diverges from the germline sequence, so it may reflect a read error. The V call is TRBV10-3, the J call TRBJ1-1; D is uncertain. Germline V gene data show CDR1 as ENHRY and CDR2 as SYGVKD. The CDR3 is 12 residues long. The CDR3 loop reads CASSPRRTEAFF. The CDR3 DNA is TGTGCCAGCAGTCCCCGGAGAACTGAAGCTTTCTTT.

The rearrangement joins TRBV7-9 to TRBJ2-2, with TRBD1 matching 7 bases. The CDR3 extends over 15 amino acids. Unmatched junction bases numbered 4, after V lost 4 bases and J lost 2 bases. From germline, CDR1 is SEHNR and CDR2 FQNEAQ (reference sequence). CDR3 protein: CASSYRGYNTGELFF. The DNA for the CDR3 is TGTGCCAGCAGCTACAGGGGCTATAACACCGGGGAGCTGTTTTTT.

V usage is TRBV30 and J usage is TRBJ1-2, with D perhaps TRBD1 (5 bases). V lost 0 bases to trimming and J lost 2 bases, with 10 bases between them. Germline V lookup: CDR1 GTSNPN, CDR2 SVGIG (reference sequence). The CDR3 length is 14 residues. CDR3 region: CAWSVTGTNYGYTF. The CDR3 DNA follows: TGTGCCTGGAGTGTAACAGGTACGAACTATGGCTACACCTTC.

The CDR3 loop reads CASSLAGIGTMDTQYF. CDR3 in DNA: TGCGCCAGCAGCTTGGCAGGGATAGGTACTATGGATACGCAGTATTTT. The genes are TRBV5-1 and TRBJ2-3, with D possibly matching TRBD1 (5 bases). CDR1 is SGHRS, CDR2 YFSETQ, per germline. The V and J ends lost 0 bases and 6 bases respectively, with 17 bases between them. The CDR3 contains 16 residues.

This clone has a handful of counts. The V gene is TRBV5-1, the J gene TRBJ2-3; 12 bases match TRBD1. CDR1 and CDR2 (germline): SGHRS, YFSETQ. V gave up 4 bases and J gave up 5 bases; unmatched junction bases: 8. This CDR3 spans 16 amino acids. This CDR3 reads CASSRGQGARIDTQYF. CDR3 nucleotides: TGCGCCAGCAGCAGGGGACAGGGGGCGCGTATAGATACGCAGTATTTT. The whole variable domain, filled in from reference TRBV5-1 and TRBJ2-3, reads KAGVTQTPRYLIKTRGQQVTLSCSPISGHRSVSWYQQTPGQGLQFLFEYFSETQRNKGNFPGRFSGRQFSNSRSEMNVSTLELGDSALYLCASSRGQGARIDTQYFGPGTRLTVL.

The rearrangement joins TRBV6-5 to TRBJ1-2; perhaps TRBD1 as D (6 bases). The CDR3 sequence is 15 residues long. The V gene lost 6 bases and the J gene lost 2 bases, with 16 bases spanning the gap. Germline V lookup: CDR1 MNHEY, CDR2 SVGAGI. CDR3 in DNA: TGTGCCAGCAGAAGCGCCGGCCAGGGGAACTATGGCTACACCTTC. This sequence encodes CASRSAGQGNYGYTF.

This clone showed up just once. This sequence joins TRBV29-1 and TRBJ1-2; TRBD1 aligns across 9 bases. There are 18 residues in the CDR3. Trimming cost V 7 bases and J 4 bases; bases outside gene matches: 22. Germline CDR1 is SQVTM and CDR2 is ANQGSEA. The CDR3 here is CSAGPGRTGVSGPYGYTF. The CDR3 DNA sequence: TGCAGCGCTGGGCCGGGAAGGACAGGGGTTAGCGGACCCTATGGCTACACCTTC.

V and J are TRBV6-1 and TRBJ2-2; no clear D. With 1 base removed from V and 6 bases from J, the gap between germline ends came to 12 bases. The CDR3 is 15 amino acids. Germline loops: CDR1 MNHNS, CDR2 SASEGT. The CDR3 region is CASSEESWLAGELFF. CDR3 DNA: TGTGCCAGCAGTGAAGAGTCATGGCTGGCCGGGGAGCTGTTTTTT.

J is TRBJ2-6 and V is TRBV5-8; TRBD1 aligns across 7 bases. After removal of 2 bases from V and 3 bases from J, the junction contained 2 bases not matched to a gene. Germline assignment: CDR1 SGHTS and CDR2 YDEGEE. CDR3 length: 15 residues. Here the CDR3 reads CASSFWTGGANVLTF. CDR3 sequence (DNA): TGTGCCAGCAGCTTTTGGACAGGTGGGGCCAACGTCCTGACTTTC.

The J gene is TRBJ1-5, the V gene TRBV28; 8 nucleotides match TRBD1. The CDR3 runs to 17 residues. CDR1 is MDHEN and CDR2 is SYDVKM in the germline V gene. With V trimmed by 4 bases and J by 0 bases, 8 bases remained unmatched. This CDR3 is CASSWGTGVYSNQPQHF. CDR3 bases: TGTGCCAGCAGTTGGGGGACAGGAGTGTATAGCAATCAGCCCCAGCATTTT.

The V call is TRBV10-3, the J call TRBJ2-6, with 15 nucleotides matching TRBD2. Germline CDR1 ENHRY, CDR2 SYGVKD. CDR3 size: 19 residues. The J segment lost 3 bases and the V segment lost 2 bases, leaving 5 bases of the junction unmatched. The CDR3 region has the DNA TGTGCCATCAGTGAGGGGACTAGCGGGAGGAGGTATGGGGCCAACGTCCTGACTTTC. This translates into CAISEGTSGRRYGANVLTF.

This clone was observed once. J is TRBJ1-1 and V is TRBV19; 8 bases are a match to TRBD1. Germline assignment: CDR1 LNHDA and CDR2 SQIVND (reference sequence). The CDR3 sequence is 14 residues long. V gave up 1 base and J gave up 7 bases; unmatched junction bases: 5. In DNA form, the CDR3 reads TGTGCCAGTAGTATAGGCGACAGGGGAATTGAAGCTTTCTTT. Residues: CASSIGDRGIEAFF.

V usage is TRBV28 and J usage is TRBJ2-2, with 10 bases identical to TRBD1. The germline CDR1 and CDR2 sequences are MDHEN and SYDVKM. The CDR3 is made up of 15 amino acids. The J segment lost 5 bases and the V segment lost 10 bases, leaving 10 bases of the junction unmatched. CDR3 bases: TGTGCCACCTTCCCGGGACAGGGGAGGACCGGGGAGCTGTTTTTT. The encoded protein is CATFPGQGRTGELFF.

Here the CDR3 reads CASKQGNGELFF. As DNA, the CDR3 is TGTGCCAGCAAACAGGGGAACGGGGAGCTGTTTTTT. V and J are TRBV6-4 and TRBJ2-2; 7 nucleotides align to TRBD1. With V trimmed by 7 bases and J by 7 bases, 3 bases remained unmatched. Germline CDR1 and CDR2: MRHNA and SNTAGT. The CDR3 contains 12 residues.

The CDR3 here is CAISRSEAGRNTGELFF. The CDR3 region has the DNA TGTGCCATCTCACGTTCGGAGGCGGGGAGGAACACCGGGGAGCTGTTTTTT. This chain connects TRBV10-3 to TRBJ2-2; the D gene is possibly TRBD2 (6 bases). The CDR3 extends over 17 amino acids. Germline-derived CDR1 and CDR2 are ENHRY and SYGVKD. V lost 8 bases to trimming and J lost 1 base, with 20 bases between them.

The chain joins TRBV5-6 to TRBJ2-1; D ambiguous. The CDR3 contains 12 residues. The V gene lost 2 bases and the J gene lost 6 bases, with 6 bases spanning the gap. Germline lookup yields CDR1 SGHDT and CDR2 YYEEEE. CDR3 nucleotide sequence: TGTGCCAGCAGCTTAAGTTTCAATGAGCAGTTCTTC. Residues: CASSLSFNEQFF. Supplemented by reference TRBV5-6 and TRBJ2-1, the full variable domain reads DAGVTQSPTHLIKTRGQQVTLRCSPKSGHDTVSWYQQALGQGPQFIFQYYEEEERQRGNFPDRFSGHQFPNYSSELNVNALLLGDSALYLCASSLSFNEQFFGPGTRLTVL.

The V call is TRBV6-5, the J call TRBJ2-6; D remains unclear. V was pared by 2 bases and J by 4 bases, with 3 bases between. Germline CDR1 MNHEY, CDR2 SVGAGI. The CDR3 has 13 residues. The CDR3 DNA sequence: TGTGCCAGCAGTTACGGGGGGGCCAACGTCCTGACTTTC. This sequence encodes CASSYGGANVLTF.

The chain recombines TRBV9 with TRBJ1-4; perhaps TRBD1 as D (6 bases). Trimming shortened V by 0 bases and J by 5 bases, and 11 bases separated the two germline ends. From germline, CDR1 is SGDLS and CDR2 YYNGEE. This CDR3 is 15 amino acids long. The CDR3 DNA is TGTGCCAGCAGCGTAGTACAGGGCCCCAATGAAAAACTGTTTTTT. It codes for CASSVVQGPNEKLFF.

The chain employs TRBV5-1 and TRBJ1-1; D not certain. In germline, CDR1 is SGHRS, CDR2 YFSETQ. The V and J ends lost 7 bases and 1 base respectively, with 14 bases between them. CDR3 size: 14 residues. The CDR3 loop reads CASHGGQPNTEAFF. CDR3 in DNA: TGCGCCAGCCACGGCGGGCAGCCGAACACTGAAGCTTTCTTT.

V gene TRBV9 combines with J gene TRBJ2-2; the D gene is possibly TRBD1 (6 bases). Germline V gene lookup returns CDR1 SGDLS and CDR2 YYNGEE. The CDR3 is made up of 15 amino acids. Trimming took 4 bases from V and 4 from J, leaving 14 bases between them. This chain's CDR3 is CASSPLGGSTGELFF. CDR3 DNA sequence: TGTGCCAGCAGCCCCTTAGGGGGTAGCACCGGGGAGCTGTTTTTT.

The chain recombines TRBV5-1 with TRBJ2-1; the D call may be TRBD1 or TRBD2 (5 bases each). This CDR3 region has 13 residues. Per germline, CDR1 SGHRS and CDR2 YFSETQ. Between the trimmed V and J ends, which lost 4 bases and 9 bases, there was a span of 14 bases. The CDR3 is CASSLLGDREQFF. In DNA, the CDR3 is TGCGCCAGCAGCCTCCTGGGGGACCGTGAGCAGTTCTTC. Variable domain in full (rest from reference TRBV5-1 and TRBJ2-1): KAGVTQTPRYLIKTRGQQVTLSCSPISGHRSVSWYQQTPGQGLQFLFEYFSETQRNKGNFPGRFSGRQFSNSRSEMNVSTLELGDSALYLCASSLLGDREQFFGPGTRLTVL.

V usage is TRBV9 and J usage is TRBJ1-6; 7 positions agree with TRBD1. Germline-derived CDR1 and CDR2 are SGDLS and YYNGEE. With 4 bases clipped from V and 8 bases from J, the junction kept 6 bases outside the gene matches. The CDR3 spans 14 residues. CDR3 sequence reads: CASSPRQGDSPLHF. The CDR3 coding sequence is TGTGCCAGCAGCCCCCGACAGGGTGATTCACCCCTCCACTTT. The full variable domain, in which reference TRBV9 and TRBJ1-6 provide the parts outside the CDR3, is DSGVTQTPKHLITATGQRVTLRCSPRSGDLSVYWYQQSLDQGLQFLIQYYNGEERAKGNILERFSAQQFPDLHSELNLSSLELGDSALYFCASSPRQGDSPLHFGNGTRLTVT.

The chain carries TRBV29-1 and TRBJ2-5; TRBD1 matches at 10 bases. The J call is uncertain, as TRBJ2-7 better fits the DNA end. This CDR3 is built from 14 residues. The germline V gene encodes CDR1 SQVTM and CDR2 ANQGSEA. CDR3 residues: CSAGTGARSYEQYF. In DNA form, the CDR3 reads TGCAGCGCCGGGACAGGGGCTAGGTCCTACGAGCAGTACTTC.

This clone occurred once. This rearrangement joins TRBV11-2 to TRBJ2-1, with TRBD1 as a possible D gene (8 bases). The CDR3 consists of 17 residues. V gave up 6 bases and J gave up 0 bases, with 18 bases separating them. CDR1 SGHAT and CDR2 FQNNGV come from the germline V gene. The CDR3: CASRQGGRVLSYNEQFF. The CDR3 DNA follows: TGTGCCAGCAGACAGGGGGGGCGGGTCCTCTCCTACAATGAGCAGTTCTTC.

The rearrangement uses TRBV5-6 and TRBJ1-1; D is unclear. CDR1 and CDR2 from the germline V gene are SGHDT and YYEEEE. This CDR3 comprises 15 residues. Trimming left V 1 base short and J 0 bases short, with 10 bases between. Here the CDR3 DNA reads TGTGCCAGCAGCTTGTATAGACCCGTGAACACTGAAGCTTTCTTT. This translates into CASSLYRPVNTEAFF.

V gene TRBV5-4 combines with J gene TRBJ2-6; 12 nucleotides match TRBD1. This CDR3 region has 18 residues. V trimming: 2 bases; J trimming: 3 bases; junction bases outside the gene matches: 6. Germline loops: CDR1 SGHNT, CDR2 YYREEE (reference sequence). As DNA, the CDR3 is TGTGCCAGCAGCTTCCCGGGACAGGGGGCGTATGGGGCCAACGTCCTGACTTTC. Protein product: CASSFPGQGAYGANVLTF.

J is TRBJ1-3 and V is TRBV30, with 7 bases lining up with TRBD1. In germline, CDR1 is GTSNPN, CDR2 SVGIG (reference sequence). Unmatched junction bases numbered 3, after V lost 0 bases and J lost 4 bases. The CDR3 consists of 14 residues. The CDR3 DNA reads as TGTGCCTGGAGTGTAGGGACAGAGGGAAACACCATATATTTT. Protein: CAWSVGTEGNTIYF.